This T cell receptor (beta chain) was obtained from a study of long-term antiretroviral therapy in people with HIV. The CDR3 has 12 residues. Trimming shortened V by 6 bases and J by 5 bases, and 11 bases separated the two germline ends. Germline V gene lookup returns CDR1 SNHLY and CDR2 FYNNEI. Each HIV participant was treated in the United States. Researchers report immunoSEQ v3.0 was run at survey level. Sequencing was designed to cover roughly 40,000-55,000 T-cell genomes in each sample. TCRdb keeps only in-frame clones here, not all; method: immunoSEQ multiplex PCR. The repertoire holds 20,000 or so clones, about nine tenths seen once, with 7.5% to 9.5% in the top ten.

V gene TRBV2 combines with J gene TRBJ2-7, with D unresolved. The clonotype was recovered from a man younger than 35 with HIV. The sequences come from unsorted PBMCs, collected 0.2 years before starting antiretroviral therapy. The DNA for the CDR3 is TGTGCCAGCAGCGTGAACCGGGACGAGCAGTACTTC. The encoded protein is CASSVNRDEQYF.